This entry lists 15 T cell receptor beta chains sequenced from one sample in a study of CD8 T cells in Susac syndrome. The authors reverse transcribed roughly 0.5 to 1 ug RNA with random hexamers. TCRdb called the immunoSEQ multiplex PCR reads again in MiXCR, with one record for every CDR3 protein. The sample has some 150,000 distinct CDR3 sequences, about 94% seen once. The sequencing sample was made of CD8+ T cells from PBMCs. These receptors all stem from a human donor with multiple sclerosis.

The chain links TRBV14 to TRBJ2-1; D gene uncertain. The CDR3 spans 12 residues. V was clipped by 1 base and J by 8 bases, with 6 bases between them. Per the germline V gene, CDR1 is SGHDN and CDR2 is FVKESK. CDR3 in amino acids: CASSQVRDEQFF. DNA of the CDR3: TGTGCCAGCAGCCAAGTTCGGGATGAGCAGTTCTTC.

This chain joins TRBV7-9 and TRBJ1-1, with 9 bases identical to TRBD1. Germline lookup yields CDR1 SEHNR and CDR2 FQNEAQ (reference sequence). Trimming removed 7 bases from V and 1 base from J; junction bases left unmatched: 4. The CDR3 has 14 residues. The CDR3 DNA reads TGTGCCAGCAACACAGGGGGCCCGAACACTGAAGCTTTCTTT. Translated, it gives CASNTGGPNTEAFF. Combining the CDR3 with reference TRBV7-9 and TRBJ1-1 gives the whole variable domain DTGVSQNPRHKITKRGQNVTFRCDPISEHNRLYWYRQTLGQGPEFLTYFQNEAQLEKSRLLSDRFSAERPKGSFSTLEIQRTEQGDSAMYLCASNTGGPNTEAFFGQGTRLTVV.

The chain uses TRBV5-4 and TRBJ2-2, with a tentative D call TRBD1 (7 bases). Germline V lookup: CDR1 SGHNT, CDR2 YYREEE (reference sequence). The V gene lost 2 bases and the J gene lost 5 bases, with 16 bases spanning the gap. The CDR3 extends over 16 amino acids. DNA of the CDR3: TGTGCCAGCAGCTTCGGACAGGCCGCGGGGACCGGGGAGCTGTTTTTT. Protein: CASSFGQAAGTGELFF. Full variable domain (rest looked up from reference TRBV5-4 and TRBJ2-2): ETGVTQSPTHLIKTRGQQVTLRCSSQSGHNTVSWYQQALGQGPQFIFQYYREEENGRGNFPPRFSGLQFPNYSSELNVNALELDDSALYLCASSFGQAAGTGELFFGEGSRLTVL.

V is TRBV5-1 and J is TRBJ2-1, with a tentative D call TRBD1 (7 bases). Deletions cut 0 bases from V and 4 bases from J, with 17 bases between. Germline V CDR1 and CDR2: SGHRS, YFSETQ. The CDR3 runs to 17 residues. CDR3 loop: CASSLALVRGRYNEQFF. CDR3 bases: TGCGCCAGCAGCTTGGCATTAGTCAGGGGGAGGTACAATGAGCAGTTCTTC.

CDR3 amino acids: CASSWGGKLNTEAFF. The CDR3, as DNA: TGTGCCAGCAGCTGGGGAGGTAAACTGAACACTGAAGCTTTCTTT. The chain is built from TRBV5-6 and TRBJ1-1; D remains unclear. V lost 3 bases, J lost 0 bases, and 12 bases lay in between. CDR1 and CDR2 (germline): SGHDT, YYEEEE. The CDR3 contains 15 residues.

The chain is built from TRBV9 and TRBJ2-1; D is perhaps TRBD1 or TRBD2 (6 bases each). This CDR3 has 16 amino acids. The V end was cut by 3 bases, the J end by 8 bases, with 21 bases between. The germline V gene encodes CDR1 SGDLS and CDR2 YYNGEE. CDR3 nucleotides: TGTGCCAGCAGCGGAAAAGGGGGGAAAGAGAGGGATGAGCAGTTCTTC. This sequence encodes CASSGKGGKERDEQFF.

The chain joins TRBV27 to TRBJ1-6; weak D call: TRBD1 (5 bases). In germline, CDR1 is MNHEY, CDR2 SMNVEV (reference sequence). This CDR3 is 14 amino acids long. Trimming took off 4 bases at V and 8 bases at J, with 12 bases between the two ends. This chain's CDR3 is CASSSQGTYSPLHF. CDR3 sequence (DNA): TGTGCCAGCAGTTCCCAGGGTACCTATTCACCCCTCCACTTT.

The rearrangement uses TRBV29-1 and TRBJ1-2; TRBD1 might be the D (5 bases). There are 12 residues in the CDR3. Trimming took 7 bases from V and 8 from J, leaving 17 bases between them. Germline-derived CDR1 and CDR2 are SQVTM and ANQGSEA. The CDR3 DNA follows: TGCAGCGCAAACCTGAAGGGGACCGGCTACACCTTC. As protein: CSANLKGTGYTF.

This rearrangement joins TRBV7-9 to TRBJ2-7; 7 nucleotides line up with TRBD2. CDR3 length: 13 amino acids. V dropped 5 bases and J dropped 7; count of bases not matched to a gene: 8. Per germline, CDR1 SEHNR and CDR2 FQNEAQ (reference sequence). CDR3 in DNA: TGTGCCAGCAGCCCGGGAGGCGGGTGGGAGCAGTACTTC. This codes for CASSPGGGWEQYF.

The rearrangement uses TRBV10-3 and TRBJ2-7; D not resolved. CDR1 and CDR2 from the germline V gene are ENHRY and SYGVKD. V lost 2 bases and J lost 3, with 2 bases in between. This CDR3 region has 11 residues. The CDR3 sequence is CAISEGYEQYF. The CDR3 DNA follows: TGTGCCATCAGTGAGGGCTACGAGCAGTACTTC.

V is TRBV6-5 and J is TRBJ2-5; D is possibly TRBD2 (7 bases). The V gene's germline CDR1 is MNHEY and CDR2 SVGAGI. V lost 2 bases to trimming and J lost 1 base, with 11 bases between them. The CDR3 runs to 15 residues. CDR3 region: CASSYGAGAQETQYF. CDR3 coding DNA: TGTGCCAGCAGTTACGGGGCGGGGGCCCAAGAGACCCAGTACTTC.

V usage is TRBV10-3 and J usage is TRBJ1-1; D not resolved. Deletions cut 2 bases from V and 7 bases from J, with 8 bases between. Germline-derived CDR1 and CDR2 are ENHRY and SYGVKD. The CDR3 is 12 residues long. The DNA for the CDR3 is TGTGCCATCAGTGAGCGGTCGGGTGAAGCTTTCTTT. Protein product: CAISERSGEAFF.

This clonotype turned up a few times. The gene calls are TRBV29-1 and TRBJ1-4; D remains unclear. The CDR3 is made up of 14 amino acids. Germline CDR1 is SQVTM and CDR2 is ANQGSEA. Between the trimmed V and J ends, which lost 5 bases and 3 bases, there was a span of 13 bases. Written as DNA, the CDR3 is TGCAGCGTTCAGGACGGGCGCGCTAATGAAAAACTGTTTTTT. Translating gives CSVQDGRANEKLFF.

The table lists this clonotype with a count of one. The chain combines TRBV7-3 with TRBJ2-3; D uncertain. Germline loops: CDR1 SGHTA, CDR2 FQGTGA. This CDR3 contains 14 residues. V was shortened by 1 base and J by 5 bases, with 10 bases between the two germline ends. CDR3 residues: CASSLKAAQDTQYF. The CDR3 bases are TGTGCCAGCAGCTTAAAGGCGGCGCAAGATACGCAGTATTTT.

The chain has TRBV7-9 and TRBJ1-1; D remains unclear. Germline V gene lookup returns CDR1 SEHNR and CDR2 FQNEAQ (reference sequence). V lost 3 bases, J lost 10 bases, and 12 bases lay in between. There are 12 residues in the CDR3. CDR3 sequence: CASSFDGETAFF. DNA for the CDR3: TGTGCCAGCAGCTTTGACGGGGAAACAGCTTTCTTT.